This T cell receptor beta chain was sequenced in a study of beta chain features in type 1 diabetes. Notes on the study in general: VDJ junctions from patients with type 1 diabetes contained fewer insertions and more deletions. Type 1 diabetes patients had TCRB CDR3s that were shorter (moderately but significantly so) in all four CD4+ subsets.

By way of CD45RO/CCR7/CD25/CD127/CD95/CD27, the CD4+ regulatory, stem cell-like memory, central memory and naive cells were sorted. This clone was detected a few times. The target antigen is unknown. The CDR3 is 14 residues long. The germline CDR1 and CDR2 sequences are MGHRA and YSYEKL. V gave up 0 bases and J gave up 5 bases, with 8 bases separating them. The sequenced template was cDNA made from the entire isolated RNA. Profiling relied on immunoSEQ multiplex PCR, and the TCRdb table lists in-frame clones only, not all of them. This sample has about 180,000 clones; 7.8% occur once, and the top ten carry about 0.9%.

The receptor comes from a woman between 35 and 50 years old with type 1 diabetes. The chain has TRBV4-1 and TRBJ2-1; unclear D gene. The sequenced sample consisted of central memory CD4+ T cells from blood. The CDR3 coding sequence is TGCGCCAGCAGCCAAGATCCCTTAAACAATGAGCAGTTCTTC. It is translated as CASSQDPLNNEQFF.